A single sample is the source of the 27 T cell receptor beta chains below, sequenced in a study of CD8 T cells in ankylosing spondylitis. For these receptors, no antigen is known. In TCRdb, the 5' RACE reads were re-called with MiXCR into one record per CDR3 protein. This sample has a few hundred thousand distinct CDR3 sequences, with around 20% found just once. Points from the study as a whole: Made up of fewer than ten highly homologous variants, a TCR beta motif appeared characteristic of ankylosing spondylitis blood.

Material: blood, either unsorted or a sorted T cell fraction (not recorded which). All receptors come from a male donor with ankylosing spondylitis.

There are a few counts of this clonotype. The chain joins TRBV29-1 to TRBJ2-5, with 9 bases identical to TRBD1. V was clipped by 1 base and J by 5 bases; unmatched bases: 8. Looked up from germline, CDR1 is SQVTM and CDR2 is ANQGSEA. CDR3 size: 15 residues. The CDR3 reads CSVEGLQGAMETQYF. The CDR3 nucleotides are TGCAGCGTTGAAGGGTTACAGGGGGCGATGGAGACCCAGTACTTC.

The chain recombines TRBV28 with TRBJ1-6; maybe TRBD1 (5 bases). In germline, CDR1 is MDHEN, CDR2 SYDVKM. Deletions cut 4 bases from V and 5 bases from J, with 18 bases between. The CDR3 runs to 17 residues. Written as DNA, the CDR3 is TGTGCCAGCAGTTCCCAAACCCTCGACAGAAATAATTCACCCCTCCACTTT. It is translated as CASSSQTLDRNNSPLHF.

The chain has TRBV27 and TRBJ2-5, with D possibly being TRBD2 (5 bases). CDR1 is MNHEY and CDR2 is SMNVEV in the germline V gene (reference sequence). CDR3 length: 12 amino acids. Trimming removed 3 bases at V and 9 bases at J, with 11 bases between. The DNA of the CDR3 is TGTGCCAGCAGTTTCCCCGGACTCCCCCAGTACTTC. Its protein is CASSFPGLPQYF.

The chain joins TRBV11-2 to TRBJ2-5; tentatively, D is TRBD1 (6 bases). V lost 5 bases, J lost 2 bases, and 21 bases lay in between. The CDR3 is 17 amino acids. Germline V gene data show CDR1 as SGHAT and CDR2 as FQNNGV. The CDR3 DNA reads as TGTGCCAGCAGCCCCTCTAACGTGCAGACAGGACAAGAGACCCAGTACTTC. Translation gives CASSPSNVQTGQETQYF. The full variable domain, with the rest looked up from reference TRBV11-2 and TRBJ2-5, is EAGVAQSPRYKIIEKRQSVAFWCNPISGHATLYWYQQILGQGPKLLIQFQNNGVVDDSQLPKDRFSAERLKGVDSTLKIQPAKLEDSAVYLCASSPSNVQTGQETQYFGPGTRLLVL.

This clonotype was seen a handful of times. The rearrangement uses TRBV12-3 or TRBV12-4 and TRBJ2-7; TRBD2 agrees at 14 bases. This CDR3 has 15 residues. Unmatched junction bases numbered 4, after V lost 5 bases and J lost 4 bases. CDR3 nucleotide sequence: TGTGCCAGCAGTCCCCGGACTAGCGGGAGGTACGAGCAGTACTTC. Translation: CASSPRTSGRYEQYF.

In this sample, this clonotype turned up a few times. V usage is TRBV12-3 or TRBV12-4 and J usage is TRBJ1-1, with 7 nucleotides matching TRBD1. J gave up 4 bases and V 7 bases, and 6 bases lay outside the gene matches. CDR3 length: 13 amino acids. CDR3 coding DNA: TGTGCCAGCACTACACAGGGGCGCACTGAAGCTTTCTTT. Its translation: CASTTQGRTEAFF.

V and J are TRBV9 and TRBJ2-1; 7 bases match TRBD2. The CDR3 runs to 18 residues. The V gene's germline CDR1 is SGDLS and CDR2 YYNGEE. V lost 2 bases, J lost 7 bases, and 18 bases stayed unmatched. The CDR3 reads CASSVVQVGEGPCNEQFF. As DNA, the CDR3 is TGTGCCAGCAGCGTGGTCCAGGTAGGGGAGGGCCCTTGTAATGAGCAGTTCTTC.

V gene TRBV29-1 combines with J gene TRBJ1-1; D not certain. The germline V and J ends were trimmed by 6 bases and 1 base, with 15 bases remaining between them. The CDR3 spans 14 residues. Germline V gene lookup returns CDR1 SQVTM and CDR2 ANQGSEA. The DNA of the CDR3 is TGCAGCGTGAACCTTCGGCGGAAGAACACTGAAGCTTTCTTT. This encodes CSVNLRRKNTEAFF.

The table lists this clonotype with many counts. This rearrangement joins TRBV29-1 to TRBJ2-1; D is undetermined. Germline V gives CDR1 SQVTM, CDR2 ANQGSEA. This CDR3 is 15 amino acids long. Trimming left V 3 bases short and J 4 bases short, with 16 bases between. CDR3: CSVEGAPNIYNEQFF. Written as DNA, the CDR3 is TGCAGCGTTGAGGGTGCACCCAACATATACAATGAGCAGTTCTTC.

There are a few counts of this clonotype. This chain links TRBV28 with TRBJ1-6; D call uncertain. V was clipped by 5 bases and J by 0 bases, with 11 bases between them. The germline gives CDR1 MDHEN, CDR2 SYDVKM. The CDR3 has 16 residues. CDR3 sequence: CASSHQVSSYNSPLHF. DNA for the CDR3: TGTGCCAGCAGTCACCAAGTTAGCTCCTATAATTCACCCCTCCACTTT.

The table lists this clonotype with a few counts. This chain uses TRBV19 with TRBJ2-2, with D unclear. The V end was cut by 10 bases, the J end by 6 bases, with 15 bases between. CDR3 length: 13 residues. CDR1 is LNHDA, CDR2 SQIVND, per germline (reference sequence). CDR3: CATAKGRPGELFF. DNA of the CDR3: TGTGCCACTGCGAAGGGTCGCCCCGGGGAGCTGTTTTTT. The whole variable domain, remainder taken from reference TRBV19 and TRBJ2-2, is DGGITQSPKYLFRKEGQNVTLSCEQNLNHDAMYWYRQDPGQGLRLIYYSQIVNDFQKGDIAEGYSVSREKKESFPLTVTSAQKNPTAFYLCATAKGRPGELFFGEGSRLTVL.

This clonotype has a handful of counts. This chain links TRBV4-2 with TRBJ1-1, with D hard to call. The V gene lost 6 bases and the J gene lost 0 bases, with 17 bases spanning the gap. The germline CDR1 and CDR2 sequences are LGHNA and YNFKEQ. The CDR3 sequence is 16 residues long. For the CDR3, the DNA is TGTGCCAGCAGTCCCGACTGGGGTGGGATGAACACTGAAGCTTTCTTT. Translated: CASSPDWGGMNTEAFF.

The chain couples TRBV7-6 to TRBJ2-7; 8 nucleotides agree with TRBD1. Germline CDR1 is SGHVS and CDR2 is FNYEAQ. V dropped 5 bases and J dropped 0; count of bases not matched to a gene: 6. The CDR3 runs to 15 residues. CDR3 sequence: CASSPRTGPSYEQYF. The CDR3 bases are TGTGCCAGCAGCCCGCGGACAGGGCCCTCCTACGAGCAGTACTTC.

The genes are TRBV5-1 and TRBJ1-1; TRBD1 aligns across 9 bases. Germline V gives CDR1 SGHRS, CDR2 YFSETQ. CDR3 length: 15 residues. V lost 4 bases, J lost 10 bases, and 14 bases stayed unmatched. CDR3 protein: CASSPLGQGIFRAFF. In DNA form, the CDR3 reads TGCGCCAGCAGCCCCCTGGGACAGGGAATTTTTCGAGCTTTCTTT.

This sequence joins TRBV2 and TRBJ2-7; D uncertain. CDR1 and CDR2 (germline): SNHLY, FYNNEI. CDR3 length equals 11 residues. The germline V and J ends were trimmed by 2 bases and 4 bases, with 3 bases remaining between them. CDR3 nucleotide sequence: TGTGCCAGCAGTGAAATGTACGAGCAGTACTTC. As protein: CASSEMYEQYF.

This clonotype turned up a few times. In nucleotides, the CDR3 is TGTGCCAGCAGCTTTGCCGGGACAGGAGGCAACTCACCCCTCCACTTT. Protein sequence: CASSFAGTGGNSPLHF. The chain links TRBV7-9 to TRBJ1-6, with 8 bases fitting TRBD1. Losses at the gene ends were 3 bases for V and 10 bases for J; bases not matched to a gene: 11. The CDR3 contains 16 residues. Germline V lookup: CDR1 SEHNR, CDR2 FQNEAQ (reference sequence).

This clonotype came up a few times. The J gene is TRBJ2-2, the V gene TRBV20-1, with 7 bases fitting TRBD2. Unmatched junction bases numbered 8, after V lost 5 bases and J lost 5 bases. The length of the CDR3 is 14 residues. CDR1 is DFQATT, CDR2 SNEGSKA, per germline (reference sequence). The CDR3 coding sequence is TGCAGTGCTGGGGACGCCGGGGGGACCGGGGAGCTGTTTTTT. Protein: CSAGDAGGTGELFF.

This rearrangement joins TRBV19 to TRBJ2-7, with 12 nucleotides matching TRBD2. Trimming removed 5 bases from V and 7 bases from J; junction bases left unmatched: 6. Germline V CDR1 and CDR2: LNHDA, SQIVND (reference sequence). CDR3 length: 14 amino acids. The CDR3 region has the DNA TGTGCCAGTAGTTTTCTAGCGGGAGGGCAAGAGCAGTACTTC. It yields the protein CASSFLAGGQEQYF.

In this sample, this clonotype turned up a few times. The J gene is TRBJ2-3, the V gene TRBV29-1; TRBD2 agrees at 14 bases. Germline V gene sequence: CDR1 SQVTM, CDR2 ANQGSEA. The V segment lost 4 bases and the J segment 2 bases; nucleotides outside the gene matches: 2. This CDR3 comprises 15 residues. For the CDR3, the DNA is TGCAGCGTTGGGGGACTAGCGGGAGTCACAGATACGCAGTATTTT. Amino acids: CSVGGLAGVTDTQYF.

This clonotype was counted at least ten times. J is TRBJ2-4 and V is TRBV5-1; D is undetermined. The germline CDR1 and CDR2 sequences are SGHRS and YFSETQ. This CDR3 comprises 16 residues. V was clipped by 0 bases and J by 0 bases, with 10 bases between them. CDR3 DNA: TGCGCCAGCAGCTTGGGGCCAGGTAGAGCCAAAAACATTCAGTACTTC. Protein product: CASSLGPGRAKNIQYF.

The CDR3 DNA is TGCGCCAGCAGCTTGAACTCTGCGGGAGAGGGGGAGACCCAGTACTTC. It is translated as CASSLNSAGEGETQYF. The chain joins TRBV5-1 to TRBJ2-5; TRBD2 agrees at 7 bases. The V gene end was trimmed by 1 base and the J gene end by 5 bases; junction bases not matched to a gene: 11. Looked up from germline, CDR1 is SGHRS and CDR2 is YFSETQ. CDR3 size: 16 residues.

The J gene is TRBJ2-1, the V gene TRBV6-2 or TRBV6-3; 11 bases line up with TRBD2. This CDR3 contains 15 residues. The V and J ends lost 9 bases and 2 bases, in that order; junction bases with no gene match: 6. Germline-derived CDR1 and CDR2 are MNHEY and SVGEGT. The CDR3 DNA sequence: TGTGCCAGTAGGGTAGCGGGAGGGACCTACAATGAGCAGTTCTTC. This codes for CASRVAGGTYNEQFF.

This clonotype was seen a handful of times. J is TRBJ2-7 and V is TRBV20-1; 10 bases agree with TRBD2. Germline CDR1 reads DFQATT; CDR2 reads SNEGSKA (reference sequence). The J segment lost 0 bases and the V segment lost 2 bases, leaving 10 bases of the junction unmatched. The CDR3 is made up of 17 amino acids. The CDR3 DNA reads TGCAGTGCTAGACTACCGAGGGCTAGCGGGAGCTCCTACGAGCAGTACTTC. This sequence encodes CSARLPRASGSSYEQYF.

The rearrangement links TRBV9 to TRBJ2-3; possibly TRBD2 for D (6 bases). This CDR3 has 15 amino acids. CDR1 and CDR2 from the germline V gene are SGDLS and YYNGEE. V was trimmed by 4 bases and J by 2 bases, leaving 14 bases between them. The CDR3 loop is CASSTLALYTDTQYF. Here the CDR3 DNA reads TGTGCCAGCAGCACCCTAGCGCTATACACAGATACGCAGTATTTT. The whole variable domain, remainder taken from reference TRBV9 and TRBJ2-3, is DSGVTQTPKHLITATGQRVTLRCSPRSGDLSVYWYQQSLDQGLQFLIQYYNGEERAKGNILERFSAQQFPDLHSELNLSSLELGDSALYFCASSTLALYTDTQYFGPGTRLTVL.

This clonotype showed up just a few times. The chain has TRBV28 and TRBJ2-5; TRBD2 is a possible D gene (6 bases). Germline loops: CDR1 MDHEN, CDR2 SYDVKM. Trimming removed 4 bases from V and 5 bases from J, with 20 bases in between. The CDR3 covers 16 residues. CDR3 region: CASSSPGSKSGETQYF. Here the CDR3 DNA reads TGTGCCAGCAGTTCTCCCGGGAGTAAGTCGGGCGAGACCCAGTACTTC.

Only a few counts were recorded for this clonotype. This chain links TRBV7-2 with TRBJ2-1; 7 positions match TRBD2. Germline V CDR1 and CDR2: SGHTA, FQGNSA. V lost 1 base to trimming and J lost 0 bases; unmatched junction nucleotides: 6. This CDR3 has 17 residues. CDR3 region: CASSLVSSGNSYNEQFF. The CDR3 DNA reads TGTGCCAGCAGCTTAGTCTCTAGCGGAAACTCCTACAATGAGCAGTTCTTC.

This clonotype was counted a few times. CDR3 nucleotides: TGCAGTGCGGAGCGGAGGGACTGGAACAATGAGCAGTTCTTC. It encodes CSAERRDWNNEQFF. This rearrangement joins TRBV20-1 to TRBJ2-1, with a weak D call TRBD2 (6 bases). V was shortened by 6 bases and J by 5 bases, with 17 bases between the two germline ends. The V gene's germline CDR1 is DFQATT and CDR2 SNEGSKA (reference sequence). CDR3 length equals 14 residues.